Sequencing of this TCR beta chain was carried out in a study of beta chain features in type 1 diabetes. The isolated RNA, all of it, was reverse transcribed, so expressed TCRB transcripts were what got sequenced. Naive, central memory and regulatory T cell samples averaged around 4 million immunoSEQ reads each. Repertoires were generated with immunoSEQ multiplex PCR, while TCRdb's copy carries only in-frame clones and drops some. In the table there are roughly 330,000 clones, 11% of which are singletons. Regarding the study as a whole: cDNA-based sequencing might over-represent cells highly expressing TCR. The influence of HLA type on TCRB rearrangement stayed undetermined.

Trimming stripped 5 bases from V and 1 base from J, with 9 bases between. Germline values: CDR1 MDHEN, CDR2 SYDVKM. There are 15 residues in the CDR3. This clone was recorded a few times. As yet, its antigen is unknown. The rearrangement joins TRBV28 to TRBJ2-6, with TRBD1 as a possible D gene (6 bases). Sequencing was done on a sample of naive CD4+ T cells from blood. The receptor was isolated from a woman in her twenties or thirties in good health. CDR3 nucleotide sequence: TGTGCCAGCAGTATTACAGGGTCTGGGGCCAACGTCCTGACTTTC. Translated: CASSITGSGANVLTF.